The rows below give T cell receptor beta chains drawn from one sample of a study of blood T cell repertoires in COVID-19. Only in-frame clones appear in the TCRdb table, and some are missing; sequencing was by immunoSEQ multiplex PCR. The data show roughly 100,000 clones, about 85% seen once. What was sequenced was peripheral blood. The receptors stem from a woman between 50 and 59 years old with COVID-19, enrolled during active disease. Each CDR3 is given with its conserved first and last residue. The D gene is left open where the match is weak. The size field is filled for only some rows; it gives once, few, many or a size class.

d_call clone_size j_call v_call cdr3_nt cdr3_aa
NA NA TRBJ1-6 TRBV5-1 TGCGCCAGCAGCCCACAGGGACCCTATAATTCACCCCTCCACTTT CASSPQGPYNSPLHF
TRBD2 NA TRBJ2-2 TRBV5-4 TGTGCCAGCAGCCCGGGCCCTAGCGGGGCGAACACCGGGGAGCTGTTTTTT CASSPGPSGANTGELFF
TRBD1 NA TRBJ1-1 TRBV9 TGTGCCAGCAGGGGGGACAGTAATGAAGCTTTCTTT CASRGDSNEAFF
NA NA TRBJ1-5 TRBV27 TGTGCCAGCAGTTTCCTCGATCAGCCCCAGCATTTT CASSFLDQPQHF
TRBD2 NA TRBJ2-3 TRBV9 TGTGCCAGCAGCGTAGCTGCCCTAGCGGGGGGGTTAGATACGCAGTATTTT CASSVAALAGGLDTQYF
NA NA TRBJ1-2 TRBV12-3/TRBV12-4 TGTGCCAGCGTGGGGGGGAGGTATGGCTACACCTTC CASVGGRYGYTF
TRBD1 few TRBJ1-6 TRBV7-2 TGTGCCAGCAGCTCACAGACAGGGTATAATTCACCCCTCCACTTT CASSSQTGYNSPLHF
TRBD2 once TRBJ2-1 TRBV3-1/TRBV3-2 TGTGCCACCCAAGCGGGGGGAGGCAATGAGCAGTTCTTC CATQAGGGNEQFF
NA NA TRBJ1-2 TRBV20-1 TGCAGTGCTAGAGTTGACAGGTACTACACCTTC CSARVDRYYTF
TRBD1 NA TRBJ2-7 TRBV2 TGTGCCAGCAGTGAAGGGACAGGGCCCCCGAACGAGCAGTACTTC CASSEGTGPPNEQYF
TRBD2 once TRBJ2-5 TRBV5-4 TGTGCCAGCAGCCCGCAGAGACTAGCGGGGGTAGAGACCCAGTACTTC CASSPQRLAGVETQYF
NA NA TRBJ2-3 TRBV7-8 TGTGCCAGCAGCCAGGGCGGGGTGGGCACAGATACGCAGTATTTT CASSQGGVGTDTQYF
NA NA TRBJ2-7 TRBV5-6 TGTGCCAGCAGCGCAGATTACGAGCAGTACTTC CASSADYEQYF
TRBD1 once TRBJ1-4 TRBV6-5 TGTGCCAGCAGTTACGCAACAGGGGACGAAAAACTGTTTTTT CASSYATGDEKLFF
NA NA TRBJ2-7 TRBV20-1 TGCAGTGTTATTGATCCCTCGGGCTACGAGCAGTACTTC CSVIDPSGYEQYF
TRBD1 NA TRBJ1-2 TRBV2 TGTGCCAGCGGCGGGACAGGGGGCGCCTATGGCTACACCTTC CASGGTGGAYGYTF
TRBD1 few TRBJ1-2 TRBV11-2 TGTGCCAGCAGCTCCGACAGGGGGCATGGCTACACCTTC CASSSDRGHGYTF
TRBD1 NA TRBJ1-1 TRBV7-9 TGTGCCAGCAGCGAGGGGACAGGGGTGGGGACTGAAGCTTTCTTT CASSEGTGVGTEAFF
NA NA TRBJ1-3 TRBV28 TGTGCCAGCAGTTTTACTGGAAACACCATATATTTT CASSFTGNTIYF
NA NA TRBJ2-1 TRBV6-5 TGTGCCAGCAGTAACTTAGACTACAATGAGCAGTTCTTC CASSNLDYNEQFF
NA NA TRBJ2-2 TRBV2 TGTGCCAGCAGTGCCGGAGACGCCGGGGAGCTGTTTTTT CASSAGDAGELFF
NA NA TRBJ1-6 TRBV4-3 TGCGCCAGCAGCCAAGTTTCACGAAGCAATTCACCCCTCCACTTT CASSQVSRSNSPLHF